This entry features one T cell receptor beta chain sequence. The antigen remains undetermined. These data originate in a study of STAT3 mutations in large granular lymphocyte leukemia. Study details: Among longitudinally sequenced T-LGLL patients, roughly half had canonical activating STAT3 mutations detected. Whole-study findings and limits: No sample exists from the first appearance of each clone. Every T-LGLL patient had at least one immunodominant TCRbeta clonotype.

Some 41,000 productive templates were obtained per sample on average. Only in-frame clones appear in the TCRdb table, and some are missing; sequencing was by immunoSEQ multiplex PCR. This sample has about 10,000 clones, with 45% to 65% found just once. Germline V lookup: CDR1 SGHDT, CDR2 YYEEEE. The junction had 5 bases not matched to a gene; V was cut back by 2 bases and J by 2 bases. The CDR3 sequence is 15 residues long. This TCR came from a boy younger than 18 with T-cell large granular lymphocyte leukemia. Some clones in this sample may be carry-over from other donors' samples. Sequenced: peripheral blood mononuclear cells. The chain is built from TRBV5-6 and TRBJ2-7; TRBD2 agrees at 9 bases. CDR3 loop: CASSFSSGRTYEQYF. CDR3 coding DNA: TGTGCCAGCAGCTTTTCCAGCGGGAGGACCTACGAGCAGTACTTC.